This T cell receptor beta chain is from a study of cytomegalovirus exposure and HLA in healthy donors. Points from the study as a whole: When presence/absence was analysed, sequencing depth was taken to be roughly uniform across donors.

At least ten counts were recorded for this clone. What it binds is not known. Donors consisted of healthy bone marrow donors. V lost 8 bases and J 6 bases, leaving 5 bases between the germline ends. The CDR3 is 10 amino acids. Germline V CDR1 and CDR2: SGHRS, YFSETQ. The PCR employed 60 Vbeta primers together with 13 Jbeta primers. Generated by immunoSEQ multiplex PCR, the TCRdb table keeps only in-frame clones and is missing some. There are around 160,000 clones in the sample; approximately 75% occur only once, and around 2% lies in the top ten. This chain links TRBV5-1 with TRBJ1-4; D call uncertain. Sequenced sample: PBMCs. This TCR derives from a man over 45 in good health and CMV-seropositive. CDR3 loop: CASPYEKLFF. The CDR3 coding sequence is TGCGCCAGTCCCTATGAAAAACTGTTTTTT.